Listed below are T cell receptor beta chains from one sample, sequenced in a study of PD-1 blockade in mismatch repair-deficient tumors. Method: immunoSEQ multiplex PCR; TCRdb's copy keeps in-frame clones and lacks some. The sample has approximately 120,000 clones, about 88% seen once. The sequenced sample was peripheral blood, obtained 44 weeks after starting pembrolizumab. The receptors originated from an adult with mismatch repair-deficient cancer. The CDR3 runs from the conserved cysteine through the conserved F or W. The order of the fields is CDR3 DNA, CDR3 protein, V gene, D gene, J gene, clone size. D genes are given only for firm matches. Where a row states a size, it is once, few, many or the class of an expanded clone; other rows omit it.

TGTGCCAGCAGTTATAAGCGGTCCTACGAGCAGTACTTC | CASSYKRSYEQYF | TRBV13 | . | TRBJ2-7 | .
TGTGCCAGCAGTACCGCCGGGACAGAATCCTACGAGCAGTACTTC | CASSTAGTESYEQYF | TRBV6-5 | TRBD1 | TRBJ2-7 | .
TGTGCCAGCAGCCAAGAGTACAGACCTTTCTACACCTTC | CASSQEYRPFYTF | TRBV4-2 | . | TRBJ1-2 | .
TGCGCCAGCAGCTTGGGTGCCGCTTACGAGCAGTACTTC | CASSLGAAYEQYF | TRBV5-1 | . | TRBJ2-7 | .
TGTGCCAGCAGCCGACTAAACTTCAATGAGCAGTTCTTC | CASSRLNFNEQFF | TRBV9 | . | TRBJ2-1 | .
TGTGCCACCAGCAGAGATCAGAGGACTAGCGGATACCAAGAGACCCAGTACTTC | CATSRDQRTSGYQETQYF | TRBV15 | TRBD2 | TRBJ2-5 | .
TGCGCCAGTTCGACAGGGAACACTGAAGCTTTCTTT | CASSTGNTEAFF | TRBV4-3 | . | TRBJ1-1 | .
TGTGCCAGTAGTATAGGGGACACCTCTGGAAACACCATATATTTT | CASSIGDTSGNTIYF | TRBV19 | . | TRBJ1-3 | .
TGTGCCACCCTTCCCGCTGGCGGGAGAAGCACCGGGGAGCTGTTTTTT | CATLPAGGRSTGELFF | TRBV19 | TRBD2 | TRBJ2-2 | .
TGTGCCAGTAAAGGAGGGCAGAACTATGGCTACACCTTC | CASKGGQNYGYTF | TRBV19 | . | TRBJ1-2 | .
TGCGCCAGCAGCTTGCTTTTTGGGACACCCTACGAGCAGTACTTC | CASSLLFGTPYEQYF | TRBV5-1 | . | TRBJ2-7 | once
TGTGCCAGCAGTGACAGGGCCATGTACAATGAGCAGTTCTTC | CASSDRAMYNEQFF | TRBV6-1 | . | TRBJ2-1 | .
TGTGCCGGGCGACAGGTCTGCACCGGGGAGCTGTTTTTT | CAGRQVCTGELFF | TRBV21-1 | . | TRBJ2-2 | .
TGCGCCAGCAGCTTGGCTCCGGAGGTGACTGAAGCTTTCTTT | CASSLAPEVTEAFF | TRBV5-1 | . | TRBJ1-1 | few
TGCGCCAGCAGCTTGGTCACCCCGAACAATGAGCAGTTCTTC | CASSLVTPNNEQFF | TRBV5-1 | . | TRBJ2-1 | once
TGTGCCAGCGGAGCCGGGACAGGCGTCTACGAGCAGTACTTC | CASGAGTGVYEQYF | TRBV6-6 | TRBD1 | TRBJ2-7 | .
TGTGCCAGCAGCTCCAACGATCCCGGGACAGGGCAGGAAAAACTGTTTTTT | CASSSNDPGTGQEKLFF | TRBV11-2 | TRBD1 | TRBJ1-4 | .
TGCAGCGTTGAGGGTGGACTAGCGGGAGTTTGGATTCAGTACTTC | CSVEGGLAGVWIQYF | TRBV29-1 | TRBD2 | TRBJ2-4 | .
TGTGCCAGCAGCTTAAAGGTTTTAAGCTCCTACGAGCAGTACTTC | CASSLKVLSSYEQYF | TRBV7-2 | . | TRBJ2-7 | .
TGTGCCAGTTCGGACAGAAGAGGTTCGGGGTATGGCTACACCTTC | CASSDRRGSGYGYTF | TRBV19 | . | TRBJ1-2 | once
TGTGCCAGTAGTATAGCGCAGGGTAGAGGCTACGAGCAGTACTTC | CASSIAQGRGYEQYF | TRBV19 | . | TRBJ2-7 | .
TGTGCCAGCAGCTCCCCATCGGGCGGTTACGAGCAGTACTTC | CASSSPSGGYEQYF | TRBV5-6 | . | TRBJ2-7 | .
TGTGCCAGCAGTTACTGGGACAGAGGGGGACTCTACGAGCAGTACTTC | CASSYWDRGGLYEQYF | TRBV6-6 | . | TRBJ2-7 | .
TGTGCCAGCAGCCGGACAGCCTACGAGCAGTACTTC | CASSRTAYEQYF | TRBV11-2 | . | TRBJ2-7 | .
TGTGCCAGCAGCTTTGGGCAGCGCAGGGATGAGCAGTACTTC | CASSFGQRRDEQYF | TRBV7-9 | . | TRBJ2-7 | few
TGCGCCAGCAGCAGGGGGAGCTCCTACAATGAGCAGTTCTTC | CASSRGSSYNEQFF | TRBV5-1 | . | TRBJ2-1 | .
TGCAGCGTTGTACCGTGGGCAGGCCGGAAGGCTTTCTTT | CSVVPWAGRKAFF | TRBV29-1 | . | TRBJ1-1 | .
TGTGCCAGCAGTTTAGTCGGGACAGGTGCTTCCTACGAGCAGTACTTC | CASSLVGTGASYEQYF | TRBV28 | TRBD1 | TRBJ2-7 | .
TGTGCCAGCAGCTTAGCCCCCCGGACTCGGGAGACCCAGTACTTC | CASSLAPRTRETQYF | TRBV7-9 | . | TRBJ2-5 | .
TGTGCCAGCAGACCCGCGCAGTCGGGCGTTTTCTACACCTTC | CASRPAQSGVFYTF | TRBV7-9 | . | TRBJ1-2 | .
TGTGCCTGGAGTGATGCTCTTGGATATAGCAATCAGCCCCAGCATTTT | CAWSDALGYSNQPQHF | TRBV30 | . | TRBJ1-5 | .
TGTGCCAGCAGCATAGGCCGAGGACCTGAGCAGTTCTTC | CASSIGRGPEQFF | TRBV5-8 | . | TRBJ2-1 | .
TGTGCCAGCAGCTTAGATAGGTTGGATGAGCAGTTCTTC | CASSLDRLDEQFF | TRBV11-2 | . | TRBJ2-1 | .
TGTGCCAGCAGCCCGACCCTGGACAGGGGATCCCAGTACTTC | CASSPTLDRGSQYF | TRBV11-2 | TRBD1 | TRBJ2-5 | .
TGTGCCAGCAGCTTAGGGGCAACGAACACCGGGGAGCTGTTTTTT | CASSLGATNTGELFF | TRBV7-9 | . | TRBJ2-2 | .
TGTGCCAGCAGCTCCCGCCGGGACTCTTTCACAGATACGCAGTATTTT | CASSSRRDSFTDTQYF | TRBV27 | . | TRBJ2-3 | .
TGTGCCAGCAGCCTTAGCGGGGGAAACGAGCAGTACTTC | CASSLSGGNEQYF | TRBV7-3 | TRBD2 | TRBJ2-7 | .
TGTGCCAGCAGCTTAAACAGGGGGTTGGAGACCCAGTACTTC | CASSLNRGLETQYF | TRBV13 | TRBD1 | TRBJ2-5 | .
TGTGCCAGCAGTTATAGGGGACTCTCTTCCTACGAGCAGTACTTC | CASSYRGLSSYEQYF | TRBV28 | . | TRBJ2-7 | .
TGTGCCAGCAGTCCCCCCCCAGCGGGCATCCAAGAGACCCAGTACTTC | CASSPPPAGIQETQYF | TRBV28 | . | TRBJ2-5 | .
TGTGCCAGCAGCTCCGATTTGTGGGGGGTAGCCAAAAACATTCAGTACTTC | CASSSDLWGVAKNIQYF | TRBV7-9 | . | TRBJ2-4 | .
TGCAGCTCTGCCCGGGACAGCTCTAGCACAGATACGCAGTATTTT | CSSARDSSSTDTQYF | TRBV29-1 | TRBD1 | TRBJ2-3 | .
TGTGCCAGCAGCTTAGGCAGGGGCCCCTACGAGCAGTACTTC | CASSLGRGPYEQYF | TRBV7-9 | . | TRBJ2-7 | few
TGTGCCAGCAGCTACGGACTAGCGGGAGACTACGAGCAGTACTTC | CASSYGLAGDYEQYF | TRBV7-9 | TRBD2 | TRBJ2-7 | once
TGTGCCAGCAGCCAAGGAGACGGGGGGTACGAGCAGTACTTC | CASSQGDGGYEQYF | TRBV4-2 | TRBD2 | TRBJ2-7 | .
TGTGCCAGCAGCTTTGGCGGAAGCTCCTACAATGAGCAGTTCTTC | CASSFGGSSYNEQFF | TRBV7-9 | . | TRBJ2-1 | .
TGTGCCAGCAGAGACCGGGACTTATACGAGCAGTACTTC | CASRDRDLYEQYF | TRBV2 | . | TRBJ2-7 | few
TGTGCCTGGATGCCCCTCCTAGCGGGCTTATCCTACGAGCAGTACTTC | CAWMPLLAGLSYEQYF | TRBV30 | TRBD2 | TRBJ2-7 | once
TGTGCCAGTAGTGGGGCCGGGACTGCTTCCTACGAGCAGTACTTC | CASSGAGTASYEQYF | TRBV19 | . | TRBJ2-7 | .
TGTGCCAGCAGTGTTGAGGGACAGGGGAGCAAACTGTTTTTT | CASSVEGQGSKLFF | TRBV2 | TRBD1 | TRBJ1-4 | once
TGTGCCAGCAGTGAAGCGGGACTAGGTACAGATACGCAGTATTTT | CASSEAGLGTDTQYF | TRBV2 | TRBD2 | TRBJ2-3 | .
TGTGCCAGCAGCCACGCTCATAGCGGGAGGTACAATGAGCAGTTCTTC | CASSHAHSGRYNEQFF | TRBV5-4 | TRBD2 | TRBJ2-1 | .
TGTGCCAGCAGTCCCCGGGACAGGTCTGGAAACACCATATATTTT | CASSPRDRSGNTIYF | TRBV27 | TRBD1 | TRBJ1-3 | .
TGTGCCAGCAGCTCACGGGGCTCCTACGAGCAGTACTTC | CASSSRGSYEQYF | TRBV7-9 | . | TRBJ2-7 | .
TGTGCCAGCAGCGAGGGACAGGGGGTTGCAGAGACCCAGTACTTC | CASSEGQGVAETQYF | TRBV9 | TRBD1 | TRBJ2-5 | .
TGTGCCAGCAGCCTCCGGGACGGAGCCTTGTATACGCAGTATTTT | CASSLRDGALYTQYF | TRBV5-4 | . | TRBJ2-3 | once
TGTGCCAGCAGCTTAGGCGGGACCTCCTACGAGCAGTACTTC | CASSLGGTSYEQYF | TRBV7-9 | . | TRBJ2-7 | .
TGTGCCAGCAGTTTATCTGGGGGCTGGGAGCAGTACTTC | CASSLSGGWEQYF | TRBV27 | . | TRBJ2-7 | .
TGCGCCAGCAGCCAAGATCCGAGCGGGGGTGAAAAACTGTTTTTT | CASSQDPSGGEKLFF | TRBV4-1 | . | TRBJ1-4 | .